This TCR beta chain was sequenced in a study of blood T cell repertoires in COVID-19. The V gene's germline CDR1 is DFQATT and CDR2 SNEGSKA (reference sequence). This CDR3 has 14 amino acids. V trimming: 3 bases; J trimming: 4 bases; junction bases outside the gene matches: 5. Here immunoSEQ multiplex PCR was the method, and the copy in TCRdb shows in-frame clones only, minus some. The sample lists approximately 140,000 clones; 70% to 90% were seen once. Sequencing input: PBMCs or T cells enriched from blood (not recorded which). This chain uses TRBV20-1 with TRBJ2-3, with 9 bases that match TRBD2. The sequence was collected from a woman aged 50 to 60 who had recovered from COVID-19. CDR3 region: CSASPAGGADTQYF. The CDR3 bases are TGCAGTGCTAGTCCCGCGGGGGGGGCAGATACGCAGTATTTT.